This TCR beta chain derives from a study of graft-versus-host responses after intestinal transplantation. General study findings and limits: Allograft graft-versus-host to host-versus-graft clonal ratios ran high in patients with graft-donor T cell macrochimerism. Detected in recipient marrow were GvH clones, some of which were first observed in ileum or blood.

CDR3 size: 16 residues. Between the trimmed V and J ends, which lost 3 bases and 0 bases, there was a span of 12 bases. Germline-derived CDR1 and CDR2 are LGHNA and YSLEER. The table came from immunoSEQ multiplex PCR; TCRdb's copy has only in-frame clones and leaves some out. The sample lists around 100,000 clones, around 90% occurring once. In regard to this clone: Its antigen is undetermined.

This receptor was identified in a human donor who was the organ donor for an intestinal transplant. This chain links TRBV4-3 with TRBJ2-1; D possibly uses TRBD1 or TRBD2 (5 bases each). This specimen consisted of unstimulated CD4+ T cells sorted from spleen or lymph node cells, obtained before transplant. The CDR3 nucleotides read TGCGCCAGCAGCCAGGGGGACCTCGACTCCTACAATGAGCAGTTCTTC. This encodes CASSQGDLDSYNEQFF.